The 6 T cell receptor beta chains given below trace back to one sample, sequenced in a study of patients and donors after allogeneic stem cell transplantation. One entry per CDR3 protein results from TCRdb running MiXCR on the RT-PCR reads. Of some 200,000 distinct CDR3 sequences in the sample, around two fifths were seen once. Sequenced: blood, either unsorted or a sorted T cell fraction (not recorded which). These receptors all come from a human donor who was either an allogeneic HSCT recipient or a stem cell or donor lymphocyte infusion donor (not recorded which). It is not recorded whose cells these are; they may come from a transplant donor.

The table lists this clonotype with a few counts. The chain links TRBV20-1 to TRBJ2-2, with unresolved D. Trimming took 4 bases from V and 6 from J, leaving 15 bases between them. Per the germline V gene, CDR1 is DFQATT and CDR2 is SNEGSKA (reference sequence). The CDR3 runs 14 residues. The DNA of the CDR3 is TGCAGTGCTACGTTTAGGCATTCCCCCGGGGAGCTGTTTTTT. This gives the protein CSATFRHSPGELFF.

The rearrangement uses TRBV9 and TRBJ2-1; 11 bases are shared with TRBD2. The J segment lost 4 bases and the V segment lost 4 bases, leaving 4 bases of the junction unmatched. Per the germline V gene, CDR1 is SGDLS and CDR2 is YYNGEE. This CDR3 has 15 amino acids. The CDR3 nucleotides are TGTGCCAGCAGCTATCGACTAGCGGGGTACAATGAGCAGTTCTTC. This codes for CASSYRLAGYNEQFF. Filled out from reference TRBV9 and TRBJ2-1, the complete variable domain reads DSGVTQTPKHLITATGQRVTLRCSPRSGDLSVYWYQQSLDQGLQFLIQYYNGEERAKGNILERFSAQQFPDLHSELNLSSLELGDSALYFCASSYRLAGYNEQFFGPGTRLTVL.

The chain combines TRBV28 with TRBJ1-2, with D unresolved. The CDR3 is made up of 13 amino acids. From germline, CDR1 is MDHEN and CDR2 SYDVKM. The germline V and J ends were trimmed by 3 bases and 5 bases, with 10 bases remaining between them. The chain's CDR3 is CASSFYARYGYTF. The CDR3 DNA is TGTGCCAGCAGTTTTTACGCCCGTTATGGCTACACCTTC.

The V and J genes are TRBV5-4 and TRBJ1-2; D may be TRBD1 (5 bases). Germline CDR1 reads SGHNT; CDR2 reads YYREEE (reference sequence). The ends were cut back, 4 bases at V and 4 bases at J, with 14 bases in the middle. This CDR3 region has 14 residues. In nucleotides, the CDR3 is TGTGCCAGCAGCCCACAGGAATGGGTCTATGGCTACACCTTC. Its translation: CASSPQEWVYGYTF.

This clonotype has only a few counts. The chain has TRBV5-1 and TRBJ1-1, with D perhaps TRBD1 (5 bases). Germline V lookup: CDR1 SGHRS, CDR2 YFSETQ. The V end lost 0 bases, the J end lost 8 bases, and 11 bases lay between the germline ends. CDR3 length: 13 residues. CDR3 amino acids: CASSLDGAQEAFF. CDR3 sequence (DNA): TGCGCCAGCAGCTTGGATGGGGCGCAGGAAGCTTTCTTT.

The chain combines TRBV29-1 with TRBJ2-7, with 7 bases that match TRBD1. This CDR3 is 14 amino acids long. Germline CDR1 is SQVTM and CDR2 is ANQGSEA. Trimming took 7 bases from V and 4 from J; bases not matched to a gene: 13. For the CDR3, the DNA is TGCAGCGCTGGGCGATACCAGGGGGATTACGAGCAGTACTTC. Amino acid sequence: CSAGRYQGDYEQYF.